The rows below give T cell receptor beta chains drawn from one sample of a study of blood T cell repertoires in COVID-19. The method was immunoSEQ multiplex PCR; TCRdb's version includes in-frame clones alone and lacks a portion of them. Of 350,000 to 550,000 clones in the sample, around 89% are singletons; the top ten hold 4% to 4.5%. Sequencing input: peripheral blood. These TCRs come from a woman in her twenties or thirties with acute or convalescent COVID-19. CDR3s include the opening cysteine and the closing phenylalanine or tryptophan. Each record gives: clone size, V gene, D gene, CDR3 length, J gene, CDR3 DNA, CDR3 protein. The D gene is left open where the match is weak. A row's size may be missing; if present it is once, few, many or a size class.

size: NA
V: TRBV7-2
D: TRBD2
length: 16
J: TRBJ2-3
DNA: TGTGCCAGCCGGCTAGCGGGGGGGATGAGCACAGATACGCAGTATTTT
CDR3: CASRLAGGMSTDTQYF

size: NA
V: TRBV30
D: NA
length: 17
J: TRBJ2-2
DNA: TGTGCCTGGAGTGTATTGTCGGCAGGGGATCTAACCGGGGAGCTGTTTTTT
CDR3: CAWSVLSAGDLTGELFF

size: NA
V: TRBV18
D: NA
length: 13
J: TRBJ1-2
DNA: TGTGCCAGCTCAGAAGTCGGGGGCTATGGCTACACCTTC
CDR3: CASSEVGGYGYTF

size: NA
V: TRBV6-5
D: NA
length: 14
J: TRBJ2-3
DNA: TGTGCCAGCAGTCCAGCGGGTGGCACAGATACGCAGTATTTT
CDR3: CASSPAGGTDTQYF

size: few
V: TRBV7-9
D: NA
length: 12
J: TRBJ1-2
DNA: TGTGCCAGCAGCTTCGAGGGCCGAGGCTACACCTTC
CDR3: CASSFEGRGYTF

size: NA
V: TRBV6-4
D: TRBD1
length: 14
J: TRBJ1-1
DNA: TGTGCCAGCAGTGAAAGGGGGCTGGACACTGAAGCTTTCTTT
CDR3: CASSERGLDTEAFF

size: NA
V: TRBV2
D: TRBD2
length: 14
J: TRBJ2-5
DNA: TGTGCCAGCAGCCCCCTGGCGGGGGGGTTGGCCCAGTACTTC
CDR3: CASSPLAGGLAQYF

size: NA
V: TRBV9
D: TRBD2
length: 15
J: TRBJ2-3
DNA: TGTGCCAGCAGCGTAGCGGGGGGGCCCACAGATACGCAGTATTTT
CDR3: CASSVAGGPTDTQYF

size: once
V: TRBV7-3
D: TRBD2
length: 18
J: TRBJ2-1
DNA: TGTGCCAGCAGCCGCCATGCAGCGGGGCAGAGCTCCTACAATGAGCAGTTCTTC
CDR3: CASSRHAAGQSSYNEQFF

size: NA
V: TRBV9
D: TRBD2
length: 15
J: TRBJ2-1
DNA: TGTGCCAGCAGCGTAGAGGCGGGGGGTTACAATGAGCAGTTCTTC
CDR3: CASSVEAGGYNEQFF

size: once
V: TRBV7-9
D: NA
length: 13
J: TRBJ2-7
DNA: TGTGCCAGCAGCTTAGCGCGCGACTACGAGCAGTACTTC
CDR3: CASSLARDYEQYF

size: once
V: TRBV4-1
D: NA
length: 16
J: TRBJ1-4
DNA: TGCGCCAGCAGCCAAGAGGGGGGGCAGACTAATGAAAAACTGTTTTTT
CDR3: CASSQEGGQTNEKLFF

size: NA
V: TRBV5-4
D: TRBD2
length: 15
J: TRBJ2-2
DNA: TGTGCCAGCAGCTTCGGAGCGGGGGGTACCGGGGAGCTGTTTTTT
CDR3: CASSFGAGGTGELFF

size: NA
V: TRBV27
D: NA
length: 15
J: TRBJ2-6
DNA: TGTGCCAGCAGCGTGTCTTTTTCTGGGGCCAACGTCCTGACTTTC
CDR3: CASSVSFSGANVLTF

size: NA
V: TRBV6-5
D: TRBD1
length: 14
J: TRBJ2-7
DNA: TGTGCCAGCACCAAAGGACAGGGGTCCTACGAGCAGTACTTC
CDR3: CASTKGQGSYEQYF

size: NA
V: TRBV6-4
D: TRBD2
length: 15
J: TRBJ2-3
DNA: TGTGCCAGCAGAGGACTAGCGGATAGCACAGATACGCAGTATTTT
CDR3: CASRGLADSTDTQYF

size: NA
V: TRBV6-2/TRBV6-3
D: NA
length: 12
J: TRBJ1-1
DNA: TGTGCCAGCAGTTTTAGTCTCACTGAAGCTTTCTTT
CDR3: CASSFSLTEAFF

size: NA
V: TRBV5-1
D: NA
length: 13
J: TRBJ1-2
DNA: TGCGCCAGCAGCTTGCACCGTGAGGCTGGCTACACCTTC
CDR3: CASSLHREAGYTF

size: NA
V: TRBV10-3
D: NA
length: 14
J: TRBJ2-7
DNA: TGTGCCATCAGTGACCCGACGGGAGCCCTCGAGCAGTACTTC
CDR3: CAISDPTGALEQYF

size: NA
V: TRBV27
D: TRBD1
length: 16
J: TRBJ1-2
DNA: TGTGCCAGCAGTTTAGGGGGACAGGCGCCGGTGTTAGACTACACCTTC
CDR3: CASSLGGQAPVLDYTF

size: NA
V: TRBV14
D: NA
length: 17
J: TRBJ2-5
DNA: TGTGCCAGCAGCCAAGATAGTTTGAACTGGAGCCAAGAGACCCAGTACTTC
CDR3: CASSQDSLNWSQETQYF

size: NA
V: TRBV14
D: NA
length: 13
J: TRBJ2-1
DNA: TGTGCCAGCAGCCTGACTAGATACACTGAGCAGTTCTTC
CDR3: CASSLTRYTEQFF

size: NA
V: TRBV11-2
D: NA
length: 13
J: TRBJ2-1
DNA: TGTGCCAGCGAGGTAGCGCAATACAATGAGCAGTTCTTC
CDR3: CASEVAQYNEQFF

size: NA
V: TRBV7-3
D: TRBD1
length: 14
J: TRBJ1-1
DNA: TGTGCCAGCAGCCTGGGGACAGGAAACACTGAAGCTTTCTTT
CDR3: CASSLGTGNTEAFF

size: NA
V: TRBV29-1
D: TRBD1
length: 13
J: TRBJ1-1
DNA: TGCAGCGCCGAAGGGACAGGAAACACTGAAGCTTTCTTT
CDR3: CSAEGTGNTEAFF

size: NA
V: TRBV29-1
D: NA
length: 8
J: TRBJ2-3
DNA: TGCAGCGATCGAGAGCAAGATTTT
CDR3: CSDREQDF

size: NA
V: TRBV3-1/TRBV3-2
D: TRBD2
length: 15
J: TRBJ2-5
DNA: TGTGCCAGCAGCCAATCCACTAGCGGGGGGGCGGGTCAGTACTTC
CDR3: CASSQSTSGGAGQYF

size: NA
V: TRBV2
D: NA
length: 16
J: TRBJ2-3
DNA: TGTGCCAGCCGGGTAGGGGGGGCGCAGGGCACAGATACGCAGTATTTT
CDR3: CASRVGGAQGTDTQYF

size: NA
V: TRBV6-5
D: NA
length: 12
J: TRBJ2-1
DNA: TGTGCCAGTTGGGAGATTCGCTATGAGCAGTTCTTC
CDR3: CASWEIRYEQFF

size: NA
V: TRBV5-6
D: TRBD1
length: 17
J: TRBJ2-7
DNA: TGTGCCAGCAGCTCTGCCCCAGGGGGCCCTTCTCTCTACGAGCAGTACTTC
CDR3: CASSSAPGGPSLYEQYF

size: NA
V: TRBV9
D: NA
length: 14
J: TRBJ2-7
DNA: TGTGCCAGCAGCCCTATGGACACTTCCTACGAGCAGTACTTC
CDR3: CASSPMDTSYEQYF

size: NA
V: TRBV5-5
D: NA
length: 15
J: TRBJ2-7
DNA: TGTGCCAGCAGCTTCTTGGGGGCACCCTCCTACGAGCAGTACTTC
CDR3: CASSFLGAPSYEQYF

size: NA
V: TRBV12-3/TRBV12-4
D: NA
length: 11
J: TRBJ2-7
DNA: TGTGCCAGCAGTTTAAGCGACGAGCAGTACTTC
CDR3: CASSLSDEQYF

size: NA
V: TRBV28
D: TRBD1
length: 16
J: TRBJ1-1
DNA: TGTGCCAGCAGTCGTCCCGGGACAGAATTAAACACTGAAGCTTTCTTT
CDR3: CASSRPGTELNTEAFF

size: NA
V: TRBV20-1
D: NA
length: 11
J: TRBJ1-2
DNA: TGCAGTGCTAGAGGCCCGGGTGGCTACACCTTC
CDR3: CSARGPGGYTF

size: NA
V: TRBV5-8
D: NA
length: 19
J: TRBJ1-5
DNA: TGTGCCAGCAGCTTGGATGAGACAGATTTTGGGTTTAGCAATCAGCCCCAGCATTTT
CDR3: CASSLDETDFGFSNQPQHF

size: NA
V: TRBV7-3
D: TRBD2
length: 13
J: TRBJ2-7
DNA: TGTGCCAGCAGCCCCGAAGCGGGGGCAGGGCAGTACTTC
CDR3: CASSPEAGAGQYF

size: NA
V: TRBV5-6
D: NA
length: 17
J: TRBJ2-3
DNA: TGTGCCAGCAGTCCCCTACAGATCAGCTCTAGCACAGATACGCAGTATTTT
CDR3: CASSPLQISSSTDTQYF

size: NA
V: TRBV5-8
D: TRBD1
length: 14
J: TRBJ1-2
DNA: TGTGCCAGCAGCTTGACAGGGGGCGGCTATGGCTACACCTTC
CDR3: CASSLTGGGYGYTF

size: NA
V: TRBV9
D: TRBD2
length: 16
J: TRBJ2-7
DNA: TGTGCCAGCAGCCTAAGACATAGCGGGGGTCTCTACGAGCAGTACTTC
CDR3: CASSLRHSGGLYEQYF

size: NA
V: TRBV19
D: TRBD2
length: 16
J: TRBJ2-4
DNA: TGTGCCAGTAGTACCCCGGGGGGGGCGAAGGAAAACATTCAGTACTTC
CDR3: CASSTPGGAKENIQYF

size: NA
V: TRBV6-1
D: NA
length: 15
J: TRBJ1-1
DNA: TGTGCCAGCAGTGACACTAAACCCGGGAACACTGAAGCTTTCTTT
CDR3: CASSDTKPGNTEAFF

size: few
V: TRBV4-1
D: TRBD1
length: 18
J: TRBJ2-2
DNA: TGCGCCAGCAGCCGAATCATGGTGGGGACAGGGAGCACCGGGGAGCTGTTTTTT
CDR3: CASSRIMVGTGSTGELFF

size: NA
V: TRBV7-9
D: NA
length: 15
J: TRBJ2-3
DNA: TGTGCCAGCAGCTTATCCCGTCAGGCTGGGGATACGCAGTATTTT
CDR3: CASSLSRQAGDTQYF

size: NA
V: TRBV20-1
D: NA
length: 16
J: TRBJ2-7
DNA: TGCAGTGCTAGTCTTACTCTGGACAGCCCCTCCTACGAGCAGTACTTC
CDR3: CSASLTLDSPSYEQYF

size: NA
V: TRBV6-5
D: TRBD2
length: 14
J: TRBJ2-7
DNA: TGTGCCAGCAACATAGCGGGGGCTGACGGAGAGCAGTACTTC
CDR3: CASNIAGADGEQYF

size: NA
V: TRBV18
D: TRBD2
length: 16
J: TRBJ2-1
DNA: TGTGCCAGCTCACCCTCTGCCGCGGGGGACTACAATGAGCAGTTCTTC
CDR3: CASSPSAAGDYNEQFF

size: NA
V: TRBV5-1
D: NA
length: 16
J: TRBJ1-6
DNA: TGCGCCAGCAGCTTCTCCCCGGACATGAGGGGGTCACCCCTCCACTTT
CDR3: CASSFSPDMRGSPLHF

size: once
V: TRBV28
D: TRBD2
length: 16
J: TRBJ2-2
DNA: TGTGCCAGCAGCGGGGGGGGACTAGCGGGTACCGGGGAGCTGTTTTTT
CDR3: CASSGGGLAGTGELFF